The T cell receptor (beta chain) under discussion was sequenced for a study of blood T cell repertoires in COVID-19. The CDR3 covers 14 residues. CDR1 is SGHDN and CDR2 is FVKESK in the germline V gene. Trimming stripped 5 bases from V and 0 bases from J, with 8 bases between. The assay was immunoSEQ multiplex PCR, and TCRdb's table has in-frame clones only and misses some. Among approximately 68,000 clones listed, 70% to 85% were seen once. The TCR originated in a woman between 50 and 59 years old with acute or convalescent COVID-19. This chain uses TRBV14 with TRBJ1-3, with a possible D match to TRBD1 (5 bases). The sequenced material came from peripheral blood. The CDR3 nucleotides read TGTGCCAGCAGCAAGGACACCTCTGGAAACACCATATATTTT. It encodes CASSKDTSGNTIYF.